This TCR beta chain is drawn from a study of patients and donors after allogeneic stem cell transplantation (dated by TCRdb to the early 2020s). The library was generated by RT-PCR. The reads were generated on a NextSeq 550. In TCRdb, the public reads were trimmed at Q25 with fastp and aligned with MiXCR, with productive beta chains retained. Rows are unified per CDR3 protein, each entry keeping the most common DNA and genes. Across this sample there are 410,000 or so distinct CDR3 sequences, with roughly 16% seen only once. Of the sample, 7.2% is held by the ten largest clones. This clonotype was seen at least ten times. The target of this receptor is not known. Base quality data are lacking; no much larger clone is found one base away. CDR1 SGHRS and CDR2 YFSETQ were looked up in the germline V gene. Between the V and J ends, shortened by 2 bases and 2 bases respectively, the junction contains 7 bases. Its CDR3 holds 13 amino acids, cysteine through phenylalanine. Here the CDR3 DNA is all that survives: 39 bases in frame from base 1.

Here the chain combines TRBV5-1 and TRBJ1-2; there is no confident call for the D gene. The sequencing input was blood, either unsorted or a sorted T cell fraction (not recorded which). The TCR was taken from a human donor who was either an allogeneic HSCT recipient or a stem cell or donor lymphocyte infusion donor (not recorded which). It is not recorded whose cells these are; they may come from a transplant donor. The nucleotides read TGCGCCAGCAGCTTAAACTCGAACTATGGCTACACCTTC. It encodes CASSLNSNYGYTF.